This T cell receptor (beta chain) was identified in a study of T cell responses to AZD1222 COVID-19 vaccine. This CDR3 comprises 13 residues. CDR1 and CDR2 (germline): SGDLS, YYNGEE. V was shortened by 3 bases and J by 6 bases, with 10 bases between the two germline ends. Data came from immunoSEQ multiplex PCR; TCRdb stores just in-frame clones and leaves some out. The sample yields about 140,000 clones, over 90% seen once. The chain carries TRBV9 and TRBJ2-4; a weak D match, TRBD2 (5 bases). The sequence was collected from an adult in good health. The sequences come from peripheral blood, collected on day 0 of MenACWY control vaccination. The CDR3 reads CASSDDRGNIQYF. Here the CDR3 DNA reads TGTGCCAGCAGCGACGACCGGGGAAACATTCAGTACTTC. The full variable domain, its missing parts supplied by reference TRBV9 and TRBJ2-4, is DSGVTQTPKHLITATGQRVTLRCSPRSGDLSVYWYQQSLDQGLQFLIQYYNGEERAKGNILERFSAQQFPDLHSELNLSSLELGDSALYFCASSDDRGNIQYFGAGTRLSVL.